The rows below give T cell receptor beta chains drawn from one sample of a study of regulatory T cells in long-lasting Graves disease. MiXCR, run by TCRdb on the multiplex PCR reads, gives a single entry per CDR3 protein. The sample records under 300,000 distinct CDR3 sequences, around 17% being singletons. The sequencing used peripheral blood mononuclear cells (PBMCs), collected at new diagnosis, from a patient treated with antithyroid drugs. The source of these receptors is a female donor with Graves disease. CDR3s include the opening cysteine and the closing phenylalanine or tryptophan. The order of the fields is clone size, D gene, V gene, J gene, CDR3 DNA, CDR3 protein. The D gene is left open where the match is weak. The size field is filled for only some rows; it gives once, few, many or a size class.

clone size: NA; D gene: NA; V gene: TRBV27; J gene: TRBJ2-1; CDR3 DNA: TGTGCCAGCAGTTTAGGATCCCCGGGATCTAGGAATGAGCAGTTCTTC; CDR3 protein: CASSLGSPGSRNEQFF
clone size: many; D gene: NA; V gene: TRBV2; J gene: TRBJ1-4; CDR3 DNA: TGTGCCAGCAGACCGAATCTTGGGTCTGATGAAAAACTGTTTTTT; CDR3 protein: CASRPNLGSDEKLFF
clone size: NA; D gene: NA; V gene: TRBV7-9; J gene: TRBJ1-2; CDR3 DNA: TGTGCCAGCAGCTTACCAGGGGCTTCATATGGCTACACCTTC; CDR3 protein: CASSLPGASYGYTF
clone size: NA; D gene: NA; V gene: TRBV7-9; J gene: TRBJ2-3; CDR3 DNA: TGTGCCAGCGTCCAGGTCCGCGGCACAGATACGCAGTATTTT; CDR3 protein: CASVQVRGTDTQYF
clone size: many; D gene: NA; V gene: TRBV20-1; J gene: TRBJ2-5; CDR3 DNA: TGCAGTGGGAGTAATCAAGAGACCCAGTACTTC; CDR3 protein: CSGSNQETQYF
clone size: many; D gene: NA; V gene: TRBV11-3; J gene: TRBJ2-3; CDR3 DNA: TGTGCCAGCAGCTTAGTGTTGCGGAGTAGAGGCACAGATACGCAGTATTTT; CDR3 protein: CASSLVLRSRGTDTQYF
clone size: many; D gene: NA; V gene: TRBV19; J gene: TRBJ1-1; CDR3 DNA: TGTGCCAGTACCTTTGACACAACGACTGAAGCTTTCTTT; CDR3 protein: CASTFDTTTEAFF
clone size: NA; D gene: NA; V gene: TRBV7-2; J gene: TRBJ1-5; CDR3 DNA: TGTGCCAGCAGCTCCCAAATCGGGAGTAATCAGCCCCAGCATTTT; CDR3 protein: CASSSQIGSNQPQHF
clone size: NA; D gene: NA; V gene: TRBV29-1; J gene: TRBJ1-4; CDR3 DNA: TGCAGCGTTGCTCGAGGGGGAACTAATGAAAAACTGTTTTTT; CDR3 protein: CSVARGGTNEKLFF
clone size: many; D gene: NA; V gene: TRBV28; J gene: TRBJ1-2; CDR3 DNA: TGTGCCAGCAGTTTTAGTAGTAACTATGGCTACACCTTC; CDR3 protein: CASSFSSNYGYTF
clone size: few; D gene: NA; V gene: TRBV20-1; J gene: TRBJ2-7; CDR3 DNA: TGCAGTGCTACCCGGGACCCCTTTTTTAGGTCCTACGAGCAGTACTTC; CDR3 protein: CSATRDPFFRSYEQYF
clone size: many; D gene: TRBD1; V gene: TRBV24-1; J gene: TRBJ2-2; CDR3 DNA: TGTGCCACCAGGAAGACAGGGTCCACCGGGGAGCTGTTTTTT; CDR3 protein: CATRKTGSTGELFF
clone size: NA; D gene: TRBD1; V gene: TRBV7-9; J gene: TRBJ1-3; CDR3 DNA: TGTGCCAGCAGCGTACGAGGACAGGCGAACTCTGGAAACACCATATATTTT; CDR3 protein: CASSVRGQANSGNTIYF
clone size: many; D gene: NA; V gene: TRBV6-2/TRBV6-3; J gene: TRBJ1-6; CDR3 DNA: TGTGCCAGCAGTTACTCGACGACCCTGGAAGGACCCTATAATTCACCCCTCCACTTT; CDR3 protein: CASSYSTTLEGPYNSPLHF
clone size: many; D gene: NA; V gene: TRBV6-1; J gene: TRBJ1-1; CDR3 DNA: TGTGCCAGCAGCGACAGCATGAACACTGAAGCTTTCTTT; CDR3 protein: CASSDSMNTEAFF
clone size: few; D gene: TRBD2; V gene: TRBV28; J gene: TRBJ2-3; CDR3 DNA: TGTGCCAGCAGCTCCAGAACTAGCGGGGGAACAGATCAGTATTTT; CDR3 protein: CASSSRTSGGTDQYF
clone size: many; D gene: NA; V gene: TRBV7-2; J gene: TRBJ2-7; CDR3 DNA: TGTGCCAACAGCTTGATCGGCAGCATTGTCTACGAGCAGTACTTC; CDR3 protein: CANSLIGSIVYEQYF
clone size: many; D gene: TRBD2; V gene: TRBV24-1; J gene: TRBJ2-2; CDR3 DNA: TGTGCCACCACGGGAGGCTCGAACACCGGGGAGCTGTTTTTT; CDR3 protein: CATTGGSNTGELFF
clone size: many; D gene: TRBD1; V gene: TRBV11-2; J gene: TRBJ2-1; CDR3 DNA: TGTGCCAGCAGAACCTTCCGGGACAGGGATAACAATGAGCAGTTCTTC; CDR3 protein: CASRTFRDRDNNEQFF
clone size: many; D gene: TRBD1; V gene: TRBV15; J gene: TRBJ2-5; CDR3 DNA: TGTGCCACCAGCGCCCTACGGGACAGGGGGCGTAGACCACAAGAGACCCAGTACTTC; CDR3 protein: CATSALRDRGRRPQETQYF
clone size: NA; D gene: TRBD2; V gene: TRBV20-1; J gene: TRBJ2-3; CDR3 DNA: TGCAGTGGCGGGGGGGTAACGGCAGATACGCAGTATTTT; CDR3 protein: CSGGGVTADTQYF
clone size: many; D gene: NA; V gene: TRBV12-3/TRBV12-4; J gene: TRBJ2-5; CDR3 DNA: TGTGCCAGCAGTTTACGGGGGATAGGGGAGACCCAGTACTTC; CDR3 protein: CASSLRGIGETQYF
clone size: few; D gene: TRBD2; V gene: TRBV5-1; J gene: TRBJ2-2; CDR3 DNA: TGCGCCAGCAGTCATACAATAGCGGGAGCGAACACCGGGGAGCTGTTTTTT; CDR3 protein: CASSHTIAGANTGELFF
clone size: many; D gene: TRBD1; V gene: TRBV19; J gene: TRBJ2-2; CDR3 DNA: TGTGCCAGTAGTATTGGGACAGGGGGCCCCGGCGGGGAGCTGTTTTTT; CDR3 protein: CASSIGTGGPGGELFF
clone size: many; D gene: TRBD2; V gene: TRBV7-9; J gene: TRBJ2-5; CDR3 DNA: TGTGCCAGCAGCCCTCTAGCGGGAGTAGAGACCCAGTACTTC; CDR3 protein: CASSPLAGVETQYF
clone size: many; D gene: NA; V gene: TRBV19; J gene: TRBJ1-1; CDR3 DNA: TGTGCCAGTAGTATACAGGGTTTGGGCACTGAAGCTTTCTTT; CDR3 protein: CASSIQGLGTEAFF
clone size: once; D gene: NA; V gene: TRBV10-3; J gene: TRBJ2-7; CDR3 DNA: TGTGCCACCCACCCGGCAGAGGGCGAGCAGTACTTC; CDR3 protein: CATHPAEGEQYF
clone size: many; D gene: NA; V gene: TRBV20-1; J gene: TRBJ2-3; CDR3 DNA: TGCAGTGCTAGGGGGGACGGAACTAGCACAGATACGCAGTATTTT; CDR3 protein: CSARGDGTSTDTQYF
clone size: many; D gene: TRBD2; V gene: TRBV20-1; J gene: TRBJ2-5; CDR3 DNA: TGCAGTGCGGGGATTAGCGGGAGGGCCGATGAGACCCAGTACTTC; CDR3 protein: CSAGISGRADETQYF
clone size: many; D gene: NA; V gene: TRBV3-1; J gene: TRBJ1-5; CDR3 DNA: TGTGCCAGCAGCGAGTGGGGGAGAGGGCAGCCCCAGCATTTT; CDR3 protein: CASSEWGRGQPQHF
clone size: many; D gene: NA; V gene: TRBV30; J gene: TRBJ2-5; CDR3 DNA: TGTGCCTGGATCAGGAGCGGCCAAGAGACCCAGTACTTC; CDR3 protein: CAWIRSGQETQYF
clone size: NA; D gene: NA; V gene: TRBV7-9; J gene: TRBJ1-6; CDR3 DNA: TGTGCCAGCAGCCAGGACAGATTGTATTCACCCCTCCGCTTT; CDR3 protein: CASSQDRLYSPLRF
clone size: NA; D gene: TRBD2; V gene: TRBV2; J gene: TRBJ2-4; CDR3 DNA: TGTGCCAGCAGTGAGTCGAAAGCGGGAGGGAGTAACATTCAGTACTTC; CDR3 protein: CASSESKAGGSNIQYF
clone size: NA; D gene: NA; V gene: TRBV15; J gene: TRBJ1-1; CDR3 DNA: TGTGCCACCAGCTCACCCGGGACGGACATGAACACTGAAGCTTTCTTT; CDR3 protein: CATSSPGTDMNTEAFF
clone size: NA; D gene: TRBD1; V gene: TRBV5-1; J gene: TRBJ2-5; CDR3 DNA: TGCGCCAGCAGCGAGGACAGGGTCCAAGAGACCCAGTACTTC; CDR3 protein: CASSEDRVQETQYF
clone size: many; D gene: NA; V gene: TRBV19; J gene: TRBJ1-1; CDR3 DNA: TGTGCCAGTAGTGTAACAGGGCCTAGGAACACTGAAGCTTTCTTT; CDR3 protein: CASSVTGPRNTEAFF
clone size: many; D gene: TRBD1; V gene: TRBV7-2; J gene: TRBJ2-2; CDR3 DNA: TGTGCCAGCAGCTCAACCAGGGGGCGGGAGAACACCGGGGAGCTGTTTTTT; CDR3 protein: CASSSTRGRENTGELFF
clone size: many; D gene: TRBD1; V gene: TRBV28; J gene: TRBJ2-7; CDR3 DNA: TGTGCCAGCAGGGCGACCGGGACAGGGGTCCGCGAGCAGTACTTC; CDR3 protein: CASRATGTGVREQYF
clone size: many; D gene: NA; V gene: TRBV7-9; J gene: TRBJ1-5; CDR3 DNA: TGTGCCAGCAGCTTAAGGGTGGATCAGCCCCAGCATTTT; CDR3 protein: CASSLRVDQPQHF
clone size: many; D gene: NA; V gene: TRBV28; J gene: TRBJ2-7; CDR3 DNA: TGTGCCAGCACCGGCGGAACCTACGAGCAGTACTTC; CDR3 protein: CASTGGTYEQYF
clone size: many; D gene: TRBD1; V gene: TRBV10-3; J gene: TRBJ2-7; CDR3 DNA: TGTGCCATCAGTGAGTCCCAAACAGGGACAGGTGCTTACGAGCAGTACTTC; CDR3 protein: CAISESQTGTGAYEQYF
clone size: few; D gene: TRBD2; V gene: TRBV9; J gene: TRBJ2-3; CDR3 DNA: TGTGCCAGCAGCGTTACTAGCGCAGATACGCAGTATTTT; CDR3 protein: CASSVTSADTQYF
clone size: few; D gene: NA; V gene: TRBV27; J gene: TRBJ2-5; CDR3 DNA: TGTGCCAGCATGGTACTCCAGGGCGGGTCCCAGTACTTC; CDR3 protein: CASMVLQGGSQYF
clone size: few; D gene: TRBD2; V gene: TRBV7-3; J gene: TRBJ2-7; CDR3 DNA: TGTGCCAGCAGCCCATTAGCGGGGTCCGTCTACGAGCAGTACTTC; CDR3 protein: CASSPLAGSVYEQYF
clone size: many; D gene: TRBD2; V gene: TRBV5-6; J gene: TRBJ2-1; CDR3 DNA: TGTGCCAGCAGCTTGACACCGGGACTAGCGGGAGGGCGGGATGAGCAGTTCTTC; CDR3 protein: CASSLTPGLAGGRDEQFF
clone size: many; D gene: NA; V gene: TRBV19; J gene: TRBJ1-2; CDR3 DNA: TGTGCCACCGAAGGGGTTAACTATGGCTACACCTTC; CDR3 protein: CATEGVNYGYTF
clone size: NA; D gene: TRBD1; V gene: TRBV29-1; J gene: TRBJ2-7; CDR3 DNA: TGCAGCGGTCGGGGACAGGGAGGTTACCAGTACTTC; CDR3 protein: CSGRGQGGYQYF
clone size: many; D gene: NA; V gene: TRBV6-1; J gene: TRBJ1-4; CDR3 DNA: TGTGCCAGCAGTGAACAGGGGAGAGGGGAAAAACTGTTTTTT; CDR3 protein: CASSEQGRGEKLFF
clone size: many; D gene: NA; V gene: TRBV6-1; J gene: TRBJ2-4; CDR3 DNA: TGTGCCAGCAGCCTAGCCTTCACCCTAGCCAAAAACATTCAGTACTTC; CDR3 protein: CASSLAFTLAKNIQYF
clone size: many; D gene: TRBD2; V gene: TRBV6-5; J gene: TRBJ2-7; CDR3 DNA: TGTGCCAGCAGTTACCGCGGGACTAGCGGCTACGAGCAGTACTTC; CDR3 protein: CASSYRGTSGYEQYF
clone size: many; D gene: TRBD1; V gene: TRBV6-1; J gene: TRBJ2-4; CDR3 DNA: TGTGCCAGCAAGGCGTCGGCAGGGGGAGTCAAAAACATTCAGTACTTC; CDR3 protein: CASKASAGGVKNIQYF
clone size: many; D gene: NA; V gene: TRBV7-2; J gene: TRBJ2-3; CDR3 DNA: TGTGCCAGCAGCTTGATAAGCACAGATACGCAGTATTTT; CDR3 protein: CASSLISTDTQYF